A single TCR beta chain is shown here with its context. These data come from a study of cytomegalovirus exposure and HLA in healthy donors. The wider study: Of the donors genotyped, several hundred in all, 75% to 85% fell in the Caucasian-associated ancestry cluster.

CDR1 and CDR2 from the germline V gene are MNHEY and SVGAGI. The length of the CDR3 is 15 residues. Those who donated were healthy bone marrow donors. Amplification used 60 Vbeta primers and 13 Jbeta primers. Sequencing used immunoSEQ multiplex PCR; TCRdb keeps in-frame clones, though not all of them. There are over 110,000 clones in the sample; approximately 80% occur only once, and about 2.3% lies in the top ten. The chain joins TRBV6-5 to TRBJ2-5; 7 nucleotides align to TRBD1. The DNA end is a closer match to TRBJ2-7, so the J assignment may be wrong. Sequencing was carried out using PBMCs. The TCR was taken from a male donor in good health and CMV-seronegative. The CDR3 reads CASSVNRGAGYEQYF. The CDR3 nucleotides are TGTGCCAGCAGTGTGAACAGGGGAGCCGGCTACGAGCAGTACTTC.